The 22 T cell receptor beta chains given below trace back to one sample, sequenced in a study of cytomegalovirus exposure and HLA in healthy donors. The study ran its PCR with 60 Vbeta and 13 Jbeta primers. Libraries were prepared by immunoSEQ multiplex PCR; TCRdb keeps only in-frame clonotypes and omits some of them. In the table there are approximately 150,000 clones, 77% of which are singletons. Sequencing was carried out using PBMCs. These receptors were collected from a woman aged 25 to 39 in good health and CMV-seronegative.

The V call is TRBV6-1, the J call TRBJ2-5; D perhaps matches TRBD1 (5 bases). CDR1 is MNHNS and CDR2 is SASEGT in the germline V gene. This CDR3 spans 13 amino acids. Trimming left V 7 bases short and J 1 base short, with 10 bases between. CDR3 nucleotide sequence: TGTGCCAGCACTGCTGGGGCCCAAGAGACCCAGTACTTC. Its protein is CASTAGAQETQYF.

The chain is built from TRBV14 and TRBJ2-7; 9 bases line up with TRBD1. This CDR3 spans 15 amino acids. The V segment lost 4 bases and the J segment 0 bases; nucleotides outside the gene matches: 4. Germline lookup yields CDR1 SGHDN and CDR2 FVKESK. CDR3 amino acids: CASSLGQGRSYEQYF. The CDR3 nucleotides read TGTGCCAGCAGCCTGGGACAGGGTCGCTCCTACGAGCAGTACTTC.

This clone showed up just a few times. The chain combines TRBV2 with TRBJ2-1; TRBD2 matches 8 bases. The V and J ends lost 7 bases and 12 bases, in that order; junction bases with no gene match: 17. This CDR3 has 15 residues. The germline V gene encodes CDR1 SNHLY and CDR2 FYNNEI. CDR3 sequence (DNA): TGTGCCAGCACCCCGGGGGTAGCGGGGACTATTATGCAGTTCTTC. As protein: CASTPGVAGTIMQFF.

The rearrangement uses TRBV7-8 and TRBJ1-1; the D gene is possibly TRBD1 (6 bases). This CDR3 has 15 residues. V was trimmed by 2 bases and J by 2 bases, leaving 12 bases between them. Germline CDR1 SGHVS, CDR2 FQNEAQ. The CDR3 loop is CASSLQGTLNTEAFF. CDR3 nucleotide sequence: TGTGCCAGCAGCTTACAGGGGACCCTAAACACTGAAGCTTTCTTT.

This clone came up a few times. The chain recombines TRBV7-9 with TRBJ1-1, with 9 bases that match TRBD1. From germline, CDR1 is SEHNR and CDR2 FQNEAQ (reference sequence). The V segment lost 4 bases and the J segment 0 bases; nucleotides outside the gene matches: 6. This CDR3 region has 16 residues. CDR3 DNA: TGTGCCAGCAGCTCCACGAGGACAGGGGTGAACACTGAAGCTTTCTTT. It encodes CASSSTRTGVNTEAFF.

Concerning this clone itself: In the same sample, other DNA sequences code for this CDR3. For the CDR3, the DNA is TGTGCCAGCAGCCCTACAGGGAACACTGAAGCTTTCTTT. Amino acid sequence: CASSPTGNTEAFF. The chain has TRBV6-6 and TRBJ1-1; D may be TRBD1 (5 bases). CDR1 is MNHNY, CDR2 SVGAGI, per germline (reference sequence). V shed 6 bases and J shed 1 base, with 9 bases lying between them. CDR3 size: 13 residues.

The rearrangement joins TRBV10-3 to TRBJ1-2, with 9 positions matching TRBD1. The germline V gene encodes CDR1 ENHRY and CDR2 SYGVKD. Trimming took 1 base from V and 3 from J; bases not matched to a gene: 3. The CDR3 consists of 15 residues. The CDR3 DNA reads TGTGCCATCAGTGAGTTGGGACAGGGACACTATGGCTACACCTTC. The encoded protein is CAISELGQGHYGYTF.

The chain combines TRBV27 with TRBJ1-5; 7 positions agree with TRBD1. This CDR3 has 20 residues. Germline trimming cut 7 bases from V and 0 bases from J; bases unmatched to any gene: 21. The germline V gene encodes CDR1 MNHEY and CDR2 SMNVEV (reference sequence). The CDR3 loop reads CASISLGQSLGPYSNQPQHF. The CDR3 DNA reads TGTGCCAGCATTTCTTTGGGACAGTCCTTAGGACCATATAGCAATCAGCCCCAGCATTTT.

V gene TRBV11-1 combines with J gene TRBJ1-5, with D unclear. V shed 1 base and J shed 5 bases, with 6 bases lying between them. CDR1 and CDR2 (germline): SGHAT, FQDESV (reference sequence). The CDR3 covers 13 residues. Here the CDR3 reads CASSLGRHQPQHF. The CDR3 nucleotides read TGTGCCAGCAGCTTAGGCAGGCATCAGCCCCAGCATTTT.

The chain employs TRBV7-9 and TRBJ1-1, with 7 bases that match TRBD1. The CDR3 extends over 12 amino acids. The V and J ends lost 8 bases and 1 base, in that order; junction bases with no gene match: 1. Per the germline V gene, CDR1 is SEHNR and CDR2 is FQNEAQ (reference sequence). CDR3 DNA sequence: TGTGCCAGCGGGACAGCGAACACTGAAGCTTTCTTT. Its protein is CASGTANTEAFF.

CDR3 sequence reads: CASSLSGSSYEQYF. CDR3 DNA sequence: TGTGCCAGCAGCTTAAGCGGGAGCTCCTACGAGCAGTACTTC. J is TRBJ2-7 and V is TRBV7-2; TRBD2 matches 8 bases. The length of the CDR3 is 14 residues. CDR1 is SGHTA and CDR2 is FQGNSA in the germline V gene. The junction had 0 bases not matched to a gene; V was cut back by 2 bases and J by 0 bases.

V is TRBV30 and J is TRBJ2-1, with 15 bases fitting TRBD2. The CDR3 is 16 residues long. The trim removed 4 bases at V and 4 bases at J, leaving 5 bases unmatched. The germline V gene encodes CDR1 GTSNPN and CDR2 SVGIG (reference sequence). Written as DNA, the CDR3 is TGTGCCTGGATGGGACTAGCGGGAGGTACATACAATGAGCAGTTCTTC. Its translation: CAWMGLAGGTYNEQFF.

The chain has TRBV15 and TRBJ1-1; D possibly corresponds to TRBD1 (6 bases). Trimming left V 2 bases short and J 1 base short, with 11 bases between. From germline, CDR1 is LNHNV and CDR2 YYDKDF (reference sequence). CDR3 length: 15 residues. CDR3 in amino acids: CATSRKGGGNTEAFF. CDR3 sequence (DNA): TGTGCCACCAGCAGAAAAGGGGGGGGGAACACTGAAGCTTTCTTT.

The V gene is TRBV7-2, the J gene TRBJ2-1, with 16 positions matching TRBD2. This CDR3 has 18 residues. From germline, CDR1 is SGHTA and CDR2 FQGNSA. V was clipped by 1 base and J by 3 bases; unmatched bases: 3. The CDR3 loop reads CASSLEGLAGGYYNEQFF. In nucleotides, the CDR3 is TGTGCCAGCAGCTTAGAGGGACTAGCGGGGGGGTACTACAATGAGCAGTTCTTC.

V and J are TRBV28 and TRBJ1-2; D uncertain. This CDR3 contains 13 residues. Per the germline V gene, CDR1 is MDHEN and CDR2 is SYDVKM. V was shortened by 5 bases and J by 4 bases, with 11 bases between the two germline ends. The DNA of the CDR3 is TGTGCCAGCAGTCAGGTCGGTGGCTATGGCTACACCTTC. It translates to CASSQVGGYGYTF.

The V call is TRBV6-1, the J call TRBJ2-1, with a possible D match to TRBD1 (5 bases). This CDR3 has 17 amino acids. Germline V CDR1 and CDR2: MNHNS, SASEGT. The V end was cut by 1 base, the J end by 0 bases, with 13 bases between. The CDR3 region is CASSEGGLLSSYNEQFF. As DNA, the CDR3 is TGTGCCAGCAGTGAAGGGGGCCTCCTTAGCTCCTACAATGAGCAGTTCTTC.

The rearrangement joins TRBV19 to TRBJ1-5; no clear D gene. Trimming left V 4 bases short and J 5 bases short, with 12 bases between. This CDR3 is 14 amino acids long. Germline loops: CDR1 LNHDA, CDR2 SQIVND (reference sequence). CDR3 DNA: TGTGCCAGTAGTACGGTGACAATTTATCAGCCCCAGCATTTT. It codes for CASSTVTIYQPQHF.

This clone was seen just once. The CDR3 sequence is CASSPEGRIIGYTF. CDR3 coding DNA: TGTGCCAGCAGCCCCGAGGGCCGCATCATTGGCTACACCTTC. V gene TRBV7-2 combines with J gene TRBJ1-2; D is uncertain. The germline V gene encodes CDR1 SGHTA and CDR2 FQGNSA. Trimming pared 5 bases from V and 7 bases from J, leaving 17 bases between. The CDR3 runs to 14 residues.

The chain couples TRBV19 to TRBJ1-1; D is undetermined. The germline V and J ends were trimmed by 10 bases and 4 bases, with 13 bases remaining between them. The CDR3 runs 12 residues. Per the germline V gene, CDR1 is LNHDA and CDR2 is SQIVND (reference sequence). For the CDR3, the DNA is TGTGCCACCCAGGAAGGTGCCACTGAAGCTTTCTTT. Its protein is CATQEGATEAFF.

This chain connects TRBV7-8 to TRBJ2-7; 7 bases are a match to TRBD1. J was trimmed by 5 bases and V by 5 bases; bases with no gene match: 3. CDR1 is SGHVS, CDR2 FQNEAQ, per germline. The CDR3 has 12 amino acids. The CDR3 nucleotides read TGTGCCAGCAGCAACAGGGGTAACGAGCAGTACTTC. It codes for CASSNRGNEQYF.

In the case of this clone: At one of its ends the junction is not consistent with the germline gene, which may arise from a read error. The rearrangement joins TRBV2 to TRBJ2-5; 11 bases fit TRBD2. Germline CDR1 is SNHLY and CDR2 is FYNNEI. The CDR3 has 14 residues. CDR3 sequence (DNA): TGTGCCAGCAGGACGACTAGCGGGGTCCTCGGGGGGGACTTC. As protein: CASRTTSGVLGGDF.

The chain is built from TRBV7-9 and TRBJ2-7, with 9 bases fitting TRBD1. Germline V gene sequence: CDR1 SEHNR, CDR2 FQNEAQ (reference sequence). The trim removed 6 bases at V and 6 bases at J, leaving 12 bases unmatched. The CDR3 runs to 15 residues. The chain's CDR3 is CASRKSGTGIREQYF. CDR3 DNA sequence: TGTGCCAGCAGAAAGTCCGGGACAGGGATTCGCGAGCAGTACTTC.